This TCR beta chain is from a study of monozygotic twins with inflammatory bowel disease. Following a re-call of the 5' RACE reads, TCRdb has one entry per CDR3 protein and lacks DNA. The repertoire table contains about 350,000 distinct CDR3 sequences. Collection of a roughly 2.5 ml blood sample took place per donor. Germline lookup yields CDR1 SGHRS and CDR2 YFSETQ. There are 16 residues in the CDR3. This receptor was identified in a human donor with ulcerative colitis or Crohn's disease, or a healthy co-twin of an affected twin (not recorded which). Input material: blood. V usage is TRBV5-1 and J usage is TRBJ2-1; TCRdb's assignment of TRBD1 cannot be checked, as there is no DNA. The CDR3 spells CASSLAAGASYNEQFF.